This TCR beta chain came from a study of Ad26.COV2.S vaccination and SARS-CoV-2 variants. Overall study: Trial arm assignment for the donor was COV1001 Ad26.COV2.S. Regarding the study as a whole: After vaccination, reports described spike-specific CD8+ and CD4+ T cell responses as showing substantial breadth.

As to treatment: around 19 received Ad26.COV2.S at low or high dose, single or two shots; about 5 received placebo; per-sample allocation not given. The study sampled participants on day 63 after the first vaccine or placebo injection. Cohort 1b enrolled adults aged 18-55 years in Boston. Using immunoSEQ multiplex PCR, the repertoire was profiled, and TCRdb retains in-frame clones only, with some absent. This sample yields over 400,000 clones, of which about 92% are seen a single time; more than 3.5% belongs to the top ten. Germline trimming cut 2 bases from V and 1 base from J; bases unmatched to any gene: 2. CDR1 and CDR2 (germline): ENHRY, SYGVKD. The CDR3 sequence is 17 residues long. About this clone itself: The antigen remains undetermined.

The receptor was derived from a person between 18 and 65 years old who received the Ad26.COV2.S COVID-19 vaccine or a placebo. The chain links TRBV10-3 to TRBJ1-6, with 10 bases lining up with TRBD1. The source was peripheral blood, collected in a trial of Ad26.COV2.S vaccine versus placebo. The CDR3 loop reads CAISEQDRGSYNSPLHF. DNA of the CDR3: TGTGCCATCAGTGAGCAGGACAGGGGGTCCTATAATTCACCCCTCCACTTT.